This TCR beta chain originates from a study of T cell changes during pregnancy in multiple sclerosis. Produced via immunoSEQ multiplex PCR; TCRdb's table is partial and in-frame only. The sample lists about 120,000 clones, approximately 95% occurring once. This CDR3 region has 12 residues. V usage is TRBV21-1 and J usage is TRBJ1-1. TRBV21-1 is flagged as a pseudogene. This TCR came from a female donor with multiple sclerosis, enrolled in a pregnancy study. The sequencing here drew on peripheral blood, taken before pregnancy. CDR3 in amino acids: CASRRDCPPAFF. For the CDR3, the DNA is TGTGCCAGCAGGCGGGACTGCCCCCCAGCTTTCTTT.